This T cell receptor beta chain comes out of a study of CD8 T cells in ankylosing spondylitis. Construction of TCR beta libraries was performed using quantitative 5'-RACE with molecular barcodes. One entry per CDR3 protein, called by TCRdb with MiXCR from the 5' RACE reads. The table has about 800,000 distinct CDR3 sequences, 10% to 15% seen once. Regarding the study as a whole: In peripheral blood, disease-linked CD8+ clones occurred at relatively low frequencies. Clones linked to disease were reported to show significant enrichment in matched ankylosing spondylitis synovial fluid. Within ankylosing spondylitis blood, a TCR beta motif made up of roughly eight highly homologous variants appeared to be characteristic.

From germline, CDR1 is DFQATT and CDR2 SNEGSKA (reference sequence). V gave up 6 bases and J gave up 2 bases; unmatched junction bases: 11. The CDR3 is made up of 15 amino acids. On this clonotype: Its antigen is undetermined.

Sample: blood, either unsorted or a sorted T cell fraction (not recorded which). The chain joins TRBV20-1 to TRBJ2-3, with 7 bases lining up with TRBD1. The receptor was derived from a male donor with ankylosing spondylitis. The CDR3 DNA follows: TGCAGTGCCCGGAGGACAGGAGAAATCACAGATACGCAGTATTTT. Residues: CSARRTGEITDTQYF.